One and the same sample provided the 3 T cell receptor beta chains below, sequenced in a study of response to subunit inactivated influenza vaccine. A single record per CDR3 protein comes from TCRdb applying MiXCR to the RT-PCR reads. The sample records 450,000 to 700,000 distinct CDR3 sequences, around 13% being singletons. The sample consisted of PBMCs from blood, taken 12 days after vaccination. These TCRs come from a man aged 45-65 years who received an inactivated influenza vaccine.

This clonotype was seen only a few times. The J gene is TRBJ2-1, the V gene TRBV9, with 9 bases fitting TRBD2. This CDR3 comprises 15 residues. V lost 4 bases to trimming and J lost 5 bases; unmatched junction nucleotides: 7. CDR1 and CDR2 (germline): SGDLS, YYNGEE. The CDR3 spells CASSQRTSANNEQFF. Written as DNA, the CDR3 is TGTGCCAGCAGCCAGAGGACTAGCGCAAACAATGAGCAGTTCTTC.

The chain carries TRBV6-6 and TRBJ1-1; D remains ambiguous. CDR3 length: 11 amino acids. The germline V gene encodes CDR1 MNHNY and CDR2 SVGAGI (reference sequence). Trimming shortened V by 6 bases and J by 4 bases, and 6 bases separated the two germline ends. The CDR3 coding sequence is TGTGCCAGCAGCTACACCACTGAAGCTTTCTTT. The encoded protein is CASSYTTEAFF.

The table lists this clonotype with a few counts. The V call is TRBV7-8, the J call TRBJ2-1, with 16 bases identical to TRBD2. The junction had 5 bases not matched to a gene; V was cut back by 5 bases and J by 1 base. Germline CDR1 SGHVS, CDR2 FQNEAQ. This CDR3 contains 18 residues. The CDR3 reads CASSPGLAGGPSYNEQFF. In nucleotides, the CDR3 is TGTGCCAGCAGCCCGGGACTAGCGGGGGGGCCGTCCTACAATGAGCAGTTCTTC.